This TCR beta chain appears in the sequencing data of a study of shared T cell receptors in the human thymus. With regard to this clone: This same CDR3 is encoded by further DNA sequences in the sample.

The protocol was immunoSEQ multiplex PCR, while the TCRdb copy is restricted to in-frame clones and leaves out a portion. The sample lists 600,000 or so clones, around 87% occurring once. This sample was also put to use in a study of human thymus T cells. That paper notes: Immunologically healthy infants in Finland undergoing congenital heart defect surgery were the donors. An apparent bias in V and J gene usage was seen in thymic and blood repertoires.

The receptor's source is a boy under two years old with a congenital heart defect. Material for sequencing was thymocytes.

The CDR3 sequence is CSVAAPGQGNKNIQYF. CDR3 sequence (DNA): TGCAGCGTTGCGGCACCGGGACAGGGAAACAAAAACATTCAGTACTTC. The gene calls are TRBV29-1 and TRBJ2-4; 9 positions agree with TRBD1. J was trimmed by 3 bases and V by 4 bases; bases with no gene match: 10. Germline CDR1 SQVTM, CDR2 ANQGSEA. This CDR3 contains 16 residues.